This paragraph covers one TCR beta chain sequence. This specimen comes from a study of beta chain features in type 1 diabetes. V gave up 5 bases and J gave up 4 bases, with 21 bases separating them. The CDR3 has 16 amino acids. Germline V lookup: CDR1 MNHNY, CDR2 SVGAGI (reference sequence). Since all of the isolated RNA was reverse transcribed, expressed TCRB transcripts were what got sequenced. Clones were sequenced by immunoSEQ multiplex PCR, and TCRdb holds only the in-frame ones, with some missing. The sample includes around 500,000 clones, approximately 28% seen only once; the top ten take roughly 0.066%.

The sequencing input was naive CD4+ T cells from blood. The TCR originated in a man aged 18 to 30 in good health. This sequence joins TRBV6-6 and TRBJ2-7; D might be TRBD1 (6 bases). The CDR3 is CASSGAIQGSWYEQYF. The CDR3 DNA reads as TGTGCCAGCAGTGGCGCAATACAGGGATCGTGGTACGAGCAGTACTTC.